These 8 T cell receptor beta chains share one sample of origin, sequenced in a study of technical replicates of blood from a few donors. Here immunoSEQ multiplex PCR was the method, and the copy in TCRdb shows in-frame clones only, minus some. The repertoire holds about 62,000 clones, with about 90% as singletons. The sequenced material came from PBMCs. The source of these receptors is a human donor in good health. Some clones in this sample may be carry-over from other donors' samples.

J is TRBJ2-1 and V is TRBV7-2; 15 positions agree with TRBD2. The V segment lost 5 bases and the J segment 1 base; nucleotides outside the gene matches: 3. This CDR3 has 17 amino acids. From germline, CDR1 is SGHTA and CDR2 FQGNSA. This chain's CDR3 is CASSRTSGRVSYNEQFF. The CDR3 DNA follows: TGTGCCAGCAGCCGGACTAGCGGGAGGGTTTCCTACAATGAGCAGTTCTTC.

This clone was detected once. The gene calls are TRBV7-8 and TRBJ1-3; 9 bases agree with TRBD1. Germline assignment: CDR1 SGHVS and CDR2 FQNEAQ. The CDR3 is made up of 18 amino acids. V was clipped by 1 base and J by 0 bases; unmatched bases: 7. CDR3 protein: CASSLGIPGQGSGNTIYF. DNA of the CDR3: TGTGCCAGCAGCTTAGGCATCCCGGGACAGGGCTCTGGAAACACCATATATTTT.

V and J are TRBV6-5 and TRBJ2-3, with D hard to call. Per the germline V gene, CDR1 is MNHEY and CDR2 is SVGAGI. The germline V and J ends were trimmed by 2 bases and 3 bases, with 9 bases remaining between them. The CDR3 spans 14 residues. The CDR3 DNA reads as TGTGCCAGCAGTTACGGGCAGGTAACAGATACGCAGTATTTT. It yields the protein CASSYGQVTDTQYF.

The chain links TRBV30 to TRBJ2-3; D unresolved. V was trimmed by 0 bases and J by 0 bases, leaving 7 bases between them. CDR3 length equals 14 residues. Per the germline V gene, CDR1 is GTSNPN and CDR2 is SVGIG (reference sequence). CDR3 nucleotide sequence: TGTGCCTGGAGTGTACTCGGGAGCACAGATACGCAGTATTTT. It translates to CAWSVLGSTDTQYF. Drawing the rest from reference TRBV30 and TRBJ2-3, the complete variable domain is SQTIHQWPATLVQPVGSPLSLECTVEGTSNPNLYWYRQAAGRGLQLLFYSVGIGQISSEVPQNLSASRPQDRQFILSSKKLLLSDSGFYLCAWSVLGSTDTQYFGPGTRLTVL.

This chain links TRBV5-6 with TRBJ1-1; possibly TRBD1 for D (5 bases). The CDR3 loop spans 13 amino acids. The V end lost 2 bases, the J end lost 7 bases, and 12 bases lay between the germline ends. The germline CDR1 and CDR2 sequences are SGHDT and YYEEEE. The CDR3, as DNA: TGTGCCAGCAGCTTCCCGACAGCAAATGAAGCTTTCTTT. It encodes CASSFPTANEAFF.

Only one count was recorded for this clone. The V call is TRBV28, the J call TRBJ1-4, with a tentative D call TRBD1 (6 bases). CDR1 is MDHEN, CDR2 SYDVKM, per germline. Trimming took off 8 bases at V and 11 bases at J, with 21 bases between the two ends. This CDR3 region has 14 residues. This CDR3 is CASLAGGAVQKLFF. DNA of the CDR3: TGTGCCAGCCTCGCCGGGGGGGCGGTACAGAAACTGTTTTTT.

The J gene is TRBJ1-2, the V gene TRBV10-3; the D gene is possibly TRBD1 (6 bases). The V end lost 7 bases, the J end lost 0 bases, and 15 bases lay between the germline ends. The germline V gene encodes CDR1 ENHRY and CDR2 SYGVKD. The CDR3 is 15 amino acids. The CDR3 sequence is CAITGQLRTNYGYTF. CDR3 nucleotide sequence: TGTGCCATCACCGGACAGCTACGCACTAACTATGGCTACACCTTC.

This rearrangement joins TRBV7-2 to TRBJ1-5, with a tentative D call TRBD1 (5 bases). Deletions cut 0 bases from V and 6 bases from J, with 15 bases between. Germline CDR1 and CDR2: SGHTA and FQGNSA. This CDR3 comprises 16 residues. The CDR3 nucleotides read TGTGCCAGCAGCTTAGCGAGGGGACTGGGCGGTCAGCCCCAGCATTTT. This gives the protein CASSLARGLGGQPQHF.